The clone carrying this T cell receptor (beta chain) was observed a few times. Antigen specificity is unknown. The CDR3 has 15 residues. CDR1 and CDR2 from the germline V gene are SGHTA and FQGNSA. After removal of 1 base from V and 7 bases from J, the junction contained 6 bases not matched to a gene. TCRdb re-analysed the RT-PCR reads in MiXCR, keeping a single row per CDR3 protein. Among about 520,000 distinct CDR3 sequences listed, roughly 7.9% were seen once. This record belongs to a study of response to subunit inactivated influenza vaccine. General study findings and limits: Authors suggested each seasonal influenza vaccination recruits few new T cells.

This receptor was obtained from a man between 50 and 69 years old who received an inactivated influenza vaccine. The J gene is TRBJ1-4, the V gene TRBV7-2; 7 bases are a match to TRBD1. The specimen was PBMCs from blood, collected roughly 24 months after vaccination. The CDR3 is CASSLGGQRAEKLFF. The CDR3 DNA reads as TGTGCCAGCAGCTTAGGGGGACAGCGGGCTGAAAAACTGTTTTTT.